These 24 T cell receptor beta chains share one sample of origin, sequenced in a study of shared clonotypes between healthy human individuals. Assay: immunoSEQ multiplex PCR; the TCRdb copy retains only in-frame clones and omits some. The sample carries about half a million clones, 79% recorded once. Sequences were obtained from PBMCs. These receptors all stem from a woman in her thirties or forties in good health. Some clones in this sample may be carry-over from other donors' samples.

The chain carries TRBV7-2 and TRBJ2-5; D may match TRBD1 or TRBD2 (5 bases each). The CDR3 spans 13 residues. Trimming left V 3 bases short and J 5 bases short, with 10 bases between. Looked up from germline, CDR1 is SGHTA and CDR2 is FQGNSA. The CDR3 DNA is TGTGCCAGCAGCTTTGGGGGTTGGGAGACCCAGTACTTC. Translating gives CASSFGGWETQYF.

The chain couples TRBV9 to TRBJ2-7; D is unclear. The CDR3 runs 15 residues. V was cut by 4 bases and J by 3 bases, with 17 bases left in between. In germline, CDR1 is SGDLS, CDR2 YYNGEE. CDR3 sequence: CASSPSTDSSYEQYF. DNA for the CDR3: TGTGCCAGCAGCCCATCTACAGATTCCAGCTACGAGCAGTACTTC.

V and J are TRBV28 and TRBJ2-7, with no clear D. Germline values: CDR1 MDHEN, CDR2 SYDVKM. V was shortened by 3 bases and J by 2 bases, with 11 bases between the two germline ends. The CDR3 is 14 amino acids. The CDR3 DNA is TGTGCCAGCAGTTTCGGGCCGATCGCCTACGAGCAGTACTTC. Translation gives CASSFGPIAYEQYF.

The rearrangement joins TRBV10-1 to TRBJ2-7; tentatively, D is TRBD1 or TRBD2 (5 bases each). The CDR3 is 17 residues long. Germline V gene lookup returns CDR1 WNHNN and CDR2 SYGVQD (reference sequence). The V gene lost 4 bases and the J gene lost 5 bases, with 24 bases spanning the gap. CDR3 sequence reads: CASSAILTGTERNEQYF. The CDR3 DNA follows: TGCGCCAGCAGTGCAATCCTGACCGGGACGGAGAGGAACGAGCAGTACTTC.

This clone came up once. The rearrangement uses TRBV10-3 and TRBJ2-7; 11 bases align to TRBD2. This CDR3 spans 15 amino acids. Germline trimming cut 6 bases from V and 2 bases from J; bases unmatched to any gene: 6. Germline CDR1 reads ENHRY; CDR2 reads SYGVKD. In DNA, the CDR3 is TGTGCCATCAGGGGGACTAGCGGCACAACCTACGAGCAGTACTTC. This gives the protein CAIRGTSGTTYEQYF.

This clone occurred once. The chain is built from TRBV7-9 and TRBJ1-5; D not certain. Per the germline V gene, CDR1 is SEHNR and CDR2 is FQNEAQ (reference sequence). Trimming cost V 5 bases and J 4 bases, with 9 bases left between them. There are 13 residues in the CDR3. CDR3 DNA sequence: TGTGCCAGCAGCACGGACGGGAATCAGCCCCAGCATTTT. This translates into CASSTDGNQPQHF.

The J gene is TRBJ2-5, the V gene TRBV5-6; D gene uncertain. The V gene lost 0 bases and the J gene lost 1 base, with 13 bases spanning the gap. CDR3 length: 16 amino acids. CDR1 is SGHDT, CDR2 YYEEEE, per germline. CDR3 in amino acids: CASSLVGPSFQETQYF. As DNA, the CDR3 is TGTGCCAGCAGCTTGGTAGGCCCCTCATTCCAAGAGACCCAGTACTTC. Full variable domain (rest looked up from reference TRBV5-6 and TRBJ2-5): DAGVTQSPTHLIKTRGQQVTLRCSPKSGHDTVSWYQQALGQGPQFIFQYYEEEERQRGNFPDRFSGHQFPNYSSELNVNALLLGDSALYLCASSLVGPSFQETQYFGPGTRLLVL.

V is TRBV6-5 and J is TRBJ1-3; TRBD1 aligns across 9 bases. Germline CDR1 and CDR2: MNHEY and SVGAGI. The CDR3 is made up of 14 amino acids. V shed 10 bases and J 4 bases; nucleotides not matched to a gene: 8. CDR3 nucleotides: TGTGCCACCGGGGACAGGGAGTTCGGAAACACCATATATTTT. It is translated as CATGDREFGNTIYF.

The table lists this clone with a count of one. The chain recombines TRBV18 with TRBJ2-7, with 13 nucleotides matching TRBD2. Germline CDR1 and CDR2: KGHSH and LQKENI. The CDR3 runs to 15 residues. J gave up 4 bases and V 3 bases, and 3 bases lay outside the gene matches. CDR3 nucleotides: TGTGCCAGCTCACCCAGGACTAGCGGGAGTTACGAGCAGTACTTC. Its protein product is CASSPRTSGSYEQYF. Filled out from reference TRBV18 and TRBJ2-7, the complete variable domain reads NAGVMQNPRHLVRRRGQEARLRCSPMKGHSHVYWYRQLPEEGLKFMVYLQKENIIDESGMPKERFSAEFPKEGPSILRIQQVVRGDSAAYFCASSPRTSGSYEQYFGPGTRLTVT.

CDR3 DNA sequence: TGTGCCAGCAGCGACAGGAGGGTTACTAATGAAAAACTGTTTTTT. Translated: CASSDRRVTNEKLFF. This rearrangement joins TRBV7-9 to TRBJ1-4; D possibly corresponds to TRBD1 (6 bases). This CDR3 spans 15 amino acids. V lost 5 bases, J lost 2 bases, and 12 bases lay in between. Germline CDR1 SEHNR, CDR2 FQNEAQ (reference sequence). Looking up the rest from reference TRBV7-9 and TRBJ1-4 gives the full variable domain: DTGVSQNPRHKITKRGQNVTFRCDPISEHNRLYWYRQTLGQGPEFLTYFQNEAQLEKSRLLSDRFSAERPKGSFSTLEIQRTEQGDSAMYLCASSDRRVTNEKLFFGSGTQLSVL.

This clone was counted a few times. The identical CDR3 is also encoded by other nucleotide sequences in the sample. This chain's CDR3 is CASSLLGGNQPQHF. The CDR3 DNA reads TGTGCCAGCAGTTTATTAGGCGGCAATCAGCCCCAGCATTTT. The genes are TRBV27 and TRBJ1-5; D is unclear. Trimming removed 1 base from V and 2 bases from J, with 6 bases in between. The length of the CDR3 is 14 residues. Germline V CDR1 and CDR2: MNHEY, SMNVEV (reference sequence).

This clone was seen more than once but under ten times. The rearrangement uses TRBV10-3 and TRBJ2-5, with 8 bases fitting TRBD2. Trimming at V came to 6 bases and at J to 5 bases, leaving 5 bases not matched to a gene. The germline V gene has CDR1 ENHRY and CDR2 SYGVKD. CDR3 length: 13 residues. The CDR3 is CAIRGRGGETQYF. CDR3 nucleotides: TGTGCCATCAGAGGACGGGGGGGGGAGACCCAGTACTTC.

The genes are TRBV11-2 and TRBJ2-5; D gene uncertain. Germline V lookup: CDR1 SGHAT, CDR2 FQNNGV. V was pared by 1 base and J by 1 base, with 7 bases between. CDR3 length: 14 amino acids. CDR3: CASSLAMLQETQYF. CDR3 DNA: TGTGCCAGCAGCTTAGCAATGCTCCAAGAGACCCAGTACTTC.

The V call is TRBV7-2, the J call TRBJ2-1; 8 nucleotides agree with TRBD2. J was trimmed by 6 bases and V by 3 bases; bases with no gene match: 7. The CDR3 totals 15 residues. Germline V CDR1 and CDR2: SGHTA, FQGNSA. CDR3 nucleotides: TGTGCCAGCAGCTTTACTAGCGGAGGGGGCAATGAGCAGTTCTTC. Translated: CASSFTSGGGNEQFF. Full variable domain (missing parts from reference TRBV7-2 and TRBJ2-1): GAGVSQSPSNKVTEKGKDVELRCDPISGHTALYWYRQSLGQGLEFLIYFQGNSAPDKSGLPSDRFSAERTGGSVSTLTIQRTQQEDSAVYLCASSFTSGGGNEQFFGPGTRLTVL.

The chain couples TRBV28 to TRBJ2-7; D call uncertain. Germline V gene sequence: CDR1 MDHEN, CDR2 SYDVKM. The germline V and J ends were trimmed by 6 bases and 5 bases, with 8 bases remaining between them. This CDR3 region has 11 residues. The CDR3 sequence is CASRTFDEQYF. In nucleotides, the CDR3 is TGTGCCAGCAGAACATTTGACGAGCAGTACTTC.

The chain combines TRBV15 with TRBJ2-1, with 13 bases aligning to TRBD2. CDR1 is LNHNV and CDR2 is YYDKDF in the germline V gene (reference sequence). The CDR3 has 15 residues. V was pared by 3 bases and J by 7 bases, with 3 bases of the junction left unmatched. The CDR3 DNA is TGTGCCACCAGCAGGACGACTAGCGGGAGGAATGAGCAGTTCTTC. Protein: CATSRTTSGRNEQFF.

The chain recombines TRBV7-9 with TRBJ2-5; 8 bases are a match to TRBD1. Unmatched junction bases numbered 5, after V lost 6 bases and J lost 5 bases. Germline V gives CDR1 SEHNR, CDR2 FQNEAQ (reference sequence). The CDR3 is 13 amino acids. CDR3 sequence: CASRRWTGETQYF. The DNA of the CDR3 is TGTGCCAGCAGAAGATGGACAGGGGAGACCCAGTACTTC.

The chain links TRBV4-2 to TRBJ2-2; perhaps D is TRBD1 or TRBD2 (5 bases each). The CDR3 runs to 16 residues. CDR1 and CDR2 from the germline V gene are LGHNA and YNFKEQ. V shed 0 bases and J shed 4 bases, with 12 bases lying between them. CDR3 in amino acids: CASSQEGVGSTGELFF. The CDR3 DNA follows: TGTGCCAGCAGCCAAGAAGGGGTAGGGAGCACCGGGGAGCTGTTTTTT.

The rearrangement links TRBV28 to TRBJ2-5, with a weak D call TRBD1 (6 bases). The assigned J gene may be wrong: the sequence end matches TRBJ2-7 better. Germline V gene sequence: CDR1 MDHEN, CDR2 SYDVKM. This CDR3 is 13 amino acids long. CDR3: CASSRQAPYEQYF. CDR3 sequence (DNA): TGTGCCAGCAGCCGACAGGCACCCTACGAGCAGTACTTC.

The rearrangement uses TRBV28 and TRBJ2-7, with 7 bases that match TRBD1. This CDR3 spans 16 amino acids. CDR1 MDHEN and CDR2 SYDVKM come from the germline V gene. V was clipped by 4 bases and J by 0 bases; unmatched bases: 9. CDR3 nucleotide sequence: TGTGCCAGCAGTTCTACCCGGACAGGTCTCTCCTACGAGCAGTACTTC. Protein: CASSSTRTGLSYEQYF.

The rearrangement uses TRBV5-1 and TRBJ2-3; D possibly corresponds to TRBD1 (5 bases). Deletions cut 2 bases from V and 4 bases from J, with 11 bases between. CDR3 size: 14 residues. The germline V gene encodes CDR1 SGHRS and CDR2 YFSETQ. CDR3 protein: CASSFTPGSDTQYF. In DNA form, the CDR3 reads TGCGCCAGCAGCTTCACACCAGGGTCAGATACGCAGTATTTT.

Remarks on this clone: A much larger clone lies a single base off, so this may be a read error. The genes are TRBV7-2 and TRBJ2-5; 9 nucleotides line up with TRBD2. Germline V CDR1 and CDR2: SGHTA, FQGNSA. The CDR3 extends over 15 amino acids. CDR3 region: CAGSLASGIGETQYF. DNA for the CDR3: TGTGCCGGCAGCTTAGCTAGCGGGATCGGGGAGACCCAGTACTTC.

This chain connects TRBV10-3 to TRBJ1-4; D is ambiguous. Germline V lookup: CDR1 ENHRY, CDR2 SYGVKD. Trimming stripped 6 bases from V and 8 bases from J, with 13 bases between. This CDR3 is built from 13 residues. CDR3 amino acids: CAIRVAPEEKLFF. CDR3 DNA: TGTGCCATCAGGGTGGCGCCGGAGGAAAAACTGTTTTTT.

The CDR3 region has the DNA TGTGCCAGCAGCCCCGCGCGGGGCGGGAGGATCTCCTACGAGCAGTACTTC. Residues: CASSPARGGRISYEQYF. The chain joins TRBV7-7 to TRBJ2-7, with 8 nucleotides matching TRBD2. The CDR3 extends over 17 amino acids. The V gene end was trimmed by 5 bases and the J gene end by 0 bases; junction bases not matched to a gene: 12. In germline, CDR1 is SSHAT, CDR2 FNYEAQ (reference sequence).